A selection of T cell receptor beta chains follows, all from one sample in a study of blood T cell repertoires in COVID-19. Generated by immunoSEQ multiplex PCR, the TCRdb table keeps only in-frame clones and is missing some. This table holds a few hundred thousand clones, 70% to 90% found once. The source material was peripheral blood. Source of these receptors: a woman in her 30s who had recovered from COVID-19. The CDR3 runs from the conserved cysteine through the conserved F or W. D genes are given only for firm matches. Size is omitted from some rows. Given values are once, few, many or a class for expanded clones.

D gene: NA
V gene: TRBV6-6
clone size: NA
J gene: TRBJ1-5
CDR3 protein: CASRGPGNTQPQHF
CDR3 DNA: TGTGCCAGCAGGGGCCCAGGGAATACTCAGCCCCAGCATTTT

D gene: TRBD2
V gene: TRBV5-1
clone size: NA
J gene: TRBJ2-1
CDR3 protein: CASSPATSAAYNEQFF
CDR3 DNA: TGCGCCAGCAGCCCCGCGACTAGCGCTGCCTACAATGAGCAGTTCTTC

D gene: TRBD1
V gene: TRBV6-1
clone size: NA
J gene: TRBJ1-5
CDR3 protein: CASSEATGFGQPQHF
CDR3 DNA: TGTGCCAGCAGTGAAGCGACAGGGTTTGGGCAGCCCCAGCATTTT

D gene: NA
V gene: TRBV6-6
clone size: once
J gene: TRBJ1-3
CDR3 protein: CASREVNSGNTIYF
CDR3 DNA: TGTGCCAGCAGAGAGGTGAACTCTGGAAACACCATATATTTT

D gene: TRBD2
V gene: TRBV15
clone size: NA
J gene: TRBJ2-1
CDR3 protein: CATSRAVAGGNEQFF
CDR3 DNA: TGTGCCACCAGCAGAGCGGTAGCGGGAGGGAATGAGCAGTTCTTC

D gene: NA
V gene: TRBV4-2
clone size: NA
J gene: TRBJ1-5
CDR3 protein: CASSQDIRRENQPQHF
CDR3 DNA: TGTGCCAGCAGCCAAGACATCAGACGGGAGAATCAGCCCCAGCATTTT

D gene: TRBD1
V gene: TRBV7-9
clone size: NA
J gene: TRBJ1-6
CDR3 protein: CASSGQGLWGNSPLHF
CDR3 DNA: TGTGCCAGCAGCGGACAGGGGCTGTGGGGAAATTCACCCCTCCACTTT

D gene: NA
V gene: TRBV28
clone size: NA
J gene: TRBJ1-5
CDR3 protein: CASRQAVQPQHF
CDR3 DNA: TGTGCCAGCAGGCAAGCGGTTCAGCCCCAGCATTTT

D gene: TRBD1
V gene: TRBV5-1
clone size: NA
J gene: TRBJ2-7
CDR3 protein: CASSPSGTGSYEQYF
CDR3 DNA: TGCGCCAGCAGCCCGTCAGGGACAGGCTCCTACGAGCAGTACTTC

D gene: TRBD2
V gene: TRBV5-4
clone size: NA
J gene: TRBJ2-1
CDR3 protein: CASSPITSGGIDEQFF
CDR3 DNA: TGTGCCAGCAGCCCCATAACTAGCGGGGGAATCGATGAGCAGTTCTTC

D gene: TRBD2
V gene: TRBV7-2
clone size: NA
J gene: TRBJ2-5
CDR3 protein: CASSRLGGPQETQYF
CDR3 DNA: TGTGCCAGCAGCCGCCTGGGAGGGCCACAAGAGACCCAGTACTTC

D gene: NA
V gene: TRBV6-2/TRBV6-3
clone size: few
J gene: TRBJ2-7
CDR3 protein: CASSKTQGADSSYEQYF
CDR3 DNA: TGTGCCAGCAGTAAGACACAGGGCGCAGATAGCTCCTACGAGCAGTACTTC

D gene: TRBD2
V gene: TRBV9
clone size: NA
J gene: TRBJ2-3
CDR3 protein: CASGITGTSAFTDTQYF
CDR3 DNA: TGTGCCAGCGGGATCACCGGGACTAGCGCCTTCACAGATACGCAGTATTTT

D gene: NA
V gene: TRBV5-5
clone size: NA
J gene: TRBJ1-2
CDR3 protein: CASSLAGVGNYGYTF
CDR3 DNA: TGTGCCAGCAGCTTGGCCGGGGTCGGGAACTATGGCTACACCTTC

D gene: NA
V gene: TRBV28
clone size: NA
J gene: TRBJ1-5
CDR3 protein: CASRSVPPQHF
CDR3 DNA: TGTGCCAGCAGGTCGGTCCCGCCCCAGCATTTT

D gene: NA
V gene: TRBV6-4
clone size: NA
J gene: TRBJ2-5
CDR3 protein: CASSETDQKTQYF
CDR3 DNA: TGTGCCAGCAGTGAGACTGATCAGAAGACCCAGTACTTC

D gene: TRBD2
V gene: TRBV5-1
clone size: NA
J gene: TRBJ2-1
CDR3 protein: CASSLEASGVYEQFF
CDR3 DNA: TGCGCCAGCAGCTTGGAGGCTAGCGGGGTGTATGAGCAGTTCTTC

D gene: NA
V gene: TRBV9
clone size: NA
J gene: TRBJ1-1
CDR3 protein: CASSVWQGTEAFF
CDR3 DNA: TGTGCCAGCAGCGTGTGGCAGGGCACTGAAGCTTTCTTT

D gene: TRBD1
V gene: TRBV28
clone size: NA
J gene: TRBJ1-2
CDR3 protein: CASTAGTGVGYTF
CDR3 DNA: TGTGCCAGCACCGCAGGGACAGGGGTCGGCTACACCTTC

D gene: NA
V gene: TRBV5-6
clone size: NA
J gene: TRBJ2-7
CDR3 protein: CASSPDNHEQYF
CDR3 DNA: TGTGCCAGCAGCCCGGACAACCACGAGCAGTACTTC

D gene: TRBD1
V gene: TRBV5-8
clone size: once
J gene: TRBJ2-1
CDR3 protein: CASSLLIGTGSDYNEQFF
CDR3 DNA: TGTGCCAGCAGCTTGCTAATCGGGACAGGGAGTGACTACAATGAGCAGTTCTTC

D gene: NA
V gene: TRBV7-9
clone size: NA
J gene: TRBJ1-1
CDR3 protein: CASSLGSNTEAFF
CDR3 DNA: TGTGCCAGCAGCTTGGGCAGCAACACTGAAGCTTTCTTT

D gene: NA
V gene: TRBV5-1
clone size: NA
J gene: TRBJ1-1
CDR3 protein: CASSPDSLTEAFF
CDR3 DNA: TGCGCCAGCAGCCCCGACAGCCTCACTGAAGCTTTCTTT

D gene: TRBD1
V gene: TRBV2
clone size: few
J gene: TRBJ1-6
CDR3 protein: CASATGTANSPLHF
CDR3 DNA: TGTGCCAGCGCCACCGGGACAGCTAATTCACCCCTCCACTTT

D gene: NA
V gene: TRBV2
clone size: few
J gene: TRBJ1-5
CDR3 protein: CASSESTQQPQHF
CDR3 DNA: TGTGCCAGCAGTGAATCAACTCAACAGCCCCAGCATTTT

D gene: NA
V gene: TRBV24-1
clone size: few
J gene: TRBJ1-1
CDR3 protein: CATSDGGGSAEAFF
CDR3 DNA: TGTGCCACCAGTGATGGGGGAGGGAGCGCTGAAGCTTTCTTT

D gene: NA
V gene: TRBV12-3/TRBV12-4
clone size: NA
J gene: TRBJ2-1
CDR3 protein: CASSPTSNEQFF
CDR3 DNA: TGTGCCAGCAGTCCGACTAGCAATGAGCAGTTCTTC

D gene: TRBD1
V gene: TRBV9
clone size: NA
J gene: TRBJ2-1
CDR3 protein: CASSVVGQGSHNEQFF
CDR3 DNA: TGTGCCAGCAGCGTAGTGGGACAGGGGTCCCACAATGAGCAGTTCTTC

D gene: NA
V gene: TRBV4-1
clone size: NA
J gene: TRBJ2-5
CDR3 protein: CASSQDTGRETQYF
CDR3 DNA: TGCGCCAGCAGCCAGGATACAGGCAGGGAGACCCAGTACTTC

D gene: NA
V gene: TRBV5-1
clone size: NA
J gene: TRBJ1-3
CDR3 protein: CASIPSGNTIYF
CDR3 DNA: TGCGCCAGCATCCCATCTGGAAACACCATATATTTT

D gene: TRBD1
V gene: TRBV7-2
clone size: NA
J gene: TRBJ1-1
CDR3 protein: CASSLGSQGDTEAFF
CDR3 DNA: TGTGCCAGCAGCTTAGGATCCCAGGGGGACACTGAAGCTTTCTTT

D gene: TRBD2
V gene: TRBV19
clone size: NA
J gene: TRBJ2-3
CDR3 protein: CASSRLLADTDTQYF
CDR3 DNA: TGTGCCAGTAGTAGGTTACTAGCGGACACAGATACGCAGTATTTT

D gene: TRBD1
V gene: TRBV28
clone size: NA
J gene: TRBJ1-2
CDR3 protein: CASSLGQERGYTF
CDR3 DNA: TGTGCCAGCAGCTTAGGACAGGAGAGAGGCTACACCTTC

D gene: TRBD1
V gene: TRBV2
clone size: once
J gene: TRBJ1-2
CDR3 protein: CASSRDSQGYTF
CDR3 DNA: TGTGCCAGCAGCCGGGACAGTCAGGGCTACACCTTC

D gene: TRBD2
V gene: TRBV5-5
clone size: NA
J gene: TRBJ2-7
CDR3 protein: CASSKTTTSGYEQYF
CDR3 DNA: TGTGCCAGCAGCAAAACCACGACTAGCGGTTACGAGCAGTACTTC

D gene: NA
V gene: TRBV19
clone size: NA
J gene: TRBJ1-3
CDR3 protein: CASSIANFGNTIYF
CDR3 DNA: TGTGCCAGTAGTATAGCGAACTTTGGAAACACCATATATTTT

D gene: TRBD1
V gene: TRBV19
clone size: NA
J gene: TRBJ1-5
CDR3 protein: CASSPGTGETFYSNQPQHF
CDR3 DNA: TGTGCCAGTAGTCCAGGGACAGGGGAAACTTTTTATAGCAATCAGCCCCAGCATTTT

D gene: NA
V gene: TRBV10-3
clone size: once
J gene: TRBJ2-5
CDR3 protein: CAISEDRIYQETQYF
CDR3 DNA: TGTGCCATCAGTGAGGACAGAATATACCAAGAGACCCAGTACTTC

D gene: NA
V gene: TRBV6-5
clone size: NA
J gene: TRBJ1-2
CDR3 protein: CASRRDTNYGYTF
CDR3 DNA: TGTGCCAGCAGGAGAGATACTAACTATGGCTACACCTTC

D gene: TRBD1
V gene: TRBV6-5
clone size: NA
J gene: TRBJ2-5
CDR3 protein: CASSSPGQGKKETQYF
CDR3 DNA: TGTGCCAGCAGTTCCCCAGGACAGGGGAAGAAAGAGACCCAGTACTTC

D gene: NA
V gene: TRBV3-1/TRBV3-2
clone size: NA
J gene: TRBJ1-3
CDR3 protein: CASSQDLPGFTGNTIYF
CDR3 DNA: TGTGCCAGCAGCCAAGATTTACCGGGATTCACAGGAAACACCATATATTTT